This record looks at one T cell receptor beta chain sequence and its context. Through a sample-barcoded 5' primer and a J-beta primer mix, a second PCR was run for about 6 to 12 cycles. Tagging of each cDNA molecule was performed by a template-switch adaptor with 12 random nucleotides. A single record per CDR3 protein comes from TCRdb applying MiXCR to the 5' RACE reads. Of about 670,000 distinct CDR3 sequences listed, under 65% were seen once; the top ten hold roughly 14%. This sample was included in a study of blood T cells in healthy people across ages. This sequence was found in a woman of 80 years or more in good health. The specimen sequenced was blood.

The CDR3 loop is CASSQDQGLAGAVQFF. The CDR3 DNA reads TGCGCCAGCAGCCAAGATCAGGGACTAGCGGGAGCGGTGCAGTTCTTC. The V and J genes are TRBV4-3 and TRBJ2-1; TRBD2 matches 14 bases. The CDR3 is made up of 16 amino acids. CDR1 and CDR2 (germline): LGHNA, YSLEER. The V and J ends lost 0 bases and 12 bases, in that order; junction bases with no gene match: 7.